The entry below gives a single TCR beta chain sequence along with its context. Its antigen remains unknown. V shed 7 bases and J 8 bases; nucleotides not matched to a gene: 7. Germline-derived CDR1 and CDR2 are MNHEY and SVGAGI. The CDR3 is 12 amino acids. Method: immunoSEQ multiplex PCR; TCRdb's copy keeps in-frame clones and lacks some. The repertoire has about 110,000 clones, approximately 90% of them found once; the top ten carry 15%. This entry is derived from a study of T cell responses to AZD1222 COVID-19 vaccine. Study findings and constraints: The study identified only a handful of AZD1222 recipients as seropositive at baseline.

The sequencing used peripheral blood, collected 28 days after the second AZD1222 dose. This sequence originates from an adult who received the AZD1222 COVID-19 vaccine. The rearrangement joins TRBV6-5 to TRBJ1-1; 7 bases agree with TRBD1. CDR3 sequence: CASKQGPREAFF. The CDR3 bases are TGTGCCAGCAAACAGGGGCCCCGAGAAGCTTTCTTT.